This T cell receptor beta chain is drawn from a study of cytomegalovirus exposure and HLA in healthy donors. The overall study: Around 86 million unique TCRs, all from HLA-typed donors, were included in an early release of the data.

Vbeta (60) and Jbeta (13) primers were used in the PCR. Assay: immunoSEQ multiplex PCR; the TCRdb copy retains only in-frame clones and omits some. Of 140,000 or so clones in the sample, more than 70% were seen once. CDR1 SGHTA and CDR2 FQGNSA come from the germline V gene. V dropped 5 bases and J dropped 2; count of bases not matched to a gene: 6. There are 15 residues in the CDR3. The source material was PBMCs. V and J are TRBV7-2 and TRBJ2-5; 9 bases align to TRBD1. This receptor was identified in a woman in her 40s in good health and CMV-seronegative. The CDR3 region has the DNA TGTGCCAGCAGCGCTAGGGACAGGGATCAAGAGACCCAGTACTTC. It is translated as CASSARDRDQETQYF.